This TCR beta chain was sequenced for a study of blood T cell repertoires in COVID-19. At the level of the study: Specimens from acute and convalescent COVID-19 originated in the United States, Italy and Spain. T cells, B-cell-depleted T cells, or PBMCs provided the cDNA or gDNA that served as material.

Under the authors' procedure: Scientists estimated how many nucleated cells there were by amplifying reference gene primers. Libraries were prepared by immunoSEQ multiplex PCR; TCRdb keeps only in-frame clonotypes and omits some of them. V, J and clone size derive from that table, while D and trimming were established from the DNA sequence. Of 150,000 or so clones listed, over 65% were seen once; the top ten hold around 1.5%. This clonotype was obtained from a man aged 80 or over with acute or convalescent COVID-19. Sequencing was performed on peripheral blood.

The CDR3 coding sequence is TGTGCCAGCAGCTTAGGCAGGGATAATGAAAAACTGTTTTTT. This codes for CASSLGRDNEKLFF. The chain recombines TRBV7-6 with TRBJ1-4; tentatively, D is TRBD1 (5 bases). The CDR3 totals 14 residues. The V end was cut by 1 base, the J end by 4 bases, with 7 bases between. The germline V gene has CDR1 SGHVS and CDR2 FNYEAQ.